Below, 10 T cell receptor beta chains from the same sample are listed, as sequenced in a study of graft-versus-host responses after intestinal transplantation. Generated by immunoSEQ multiplex PCR, the TCRdb table keeps only in-frame clones and is missing some. The sample records 11,000 to 15,000 clones, under 40% being singletons. Co-plating was performed using about 200,000 CFSE-labeled responder cells and about 200,000 irradiated, violet-dye-labeled stimulator cells. The input for sequencing was alloreactive CD8+ T cells from a mixed lymphocyte reaction culture, taken before intestinal transplant. Subset described: CFSE-low proliferating T cells sorted from approximately 6-day pre-transplant mixed lymphocyte reaction (GvH or HvG direction). Source of these receptors: a human patient who received an intestinal transplant.

This clone was seen a handful of times. The chain couples TRBV27 to TRBJ2-1, with D perhaps matching TRBD1 (5 bases). Trimming left V 5 bases short and J 8 bases short, with 13 bases between. The CDR3 runs to 13 residues. From germline, CDR1 is MNHEY and CDR2 SMNVEV (reference sequence). CDR3 nucleotides: TGTGCCAGCAGTGCTCAGGGTTTCCATGAGCAGTTCTTC. This codes for CASSAQGFHEQFF.

The chain joins TRBV6-5 to TRBJ2-7; 9 bases line up with TRBD1. V lost 5 bases and J lost 4; bases outside the gene matches: 9. Germline lookup yields CDR1 MNHEY and CDR2 SVGAGI. The CDR3 length is 15 residues. The CDR3 region is CASSISGTGIYEQYF. Written as DNA, the CDR3 is TGTGCCAGCAGTATCTCCGGGACAGGGATTTACGAGCAGTACTTC.

This clone was seen more than once but under ten times. The chain recombines TRBV19 with TRBJ2-1; D gene uncertain. V lost 3 bases to trimming and J lost 0 bases, with 6 bases between them. The CDR3 covers 14 residues. Germline lookup yields CDR1 LNHDA and CDR2 SQIVND (reference sequence). CDR3 sequence (DNA): TGTGCCAGTAGTATGCCCAGCTCCTACAATGAGCAGTTCTTC. Amino acids: CASSMPSSYNEQFF. The entire variable domain, with the rest obtained from reference TRBV19 and TRBJ2-1, is as follows: DGGITQSPKYLFRKEGQNVTLSCEQNLNHDAMYWYRQDPGQGLRLIYYSQIVNDFQKGDIAEGYSVSREKKESFPLTVTSAQKNPTAFYLCASSMPSSYNEQFFGPGTRLTVL.

Only a few counts were recorded for this clone. The chain carries TRBV10-3 and TRBJ2-7; D may be TRBD2 (6 bases). CDR3 size: 15 residues. V shed 4 bases and J shed 4 bases, with 17 bases lying between them. Germline assignment: CDR1 ENHRY and CDR2 SYGVKD. This chain's CDR3 is CAISAGSGDHYEQYF. DNA for the CDR3: TGTGCCATCAGTGCTGGTAGCGGAGATCATTACGAGCAGTACTTC.

The chain recombines TRBV6-1 with TRBJ2-7; 7 bases agree with TRBD2. Germline V gene lookup returns CDR1 MNHNS and CDR2 SASEGT. This CDR3 region has 15 residues. Unmatched junction bases numbered 9, after V lost 2 bases and J lost 5 bases. The CDR3 DNA follows: TGTGCCAGCAGTGAATATCCGGGGGGTAGGGACGAGCAGTACTTC. This gives the protein CASSEYPGGRDEQYF.

This clone was seen once. The chain has TRBV30 and TRBJ1-1; TRBD1 might be the D (5 bases). Germline V gives CDR1 GTSNPN, CDR2 SVGIG (reference sequence). There are 12 residues in the CDR3. Trimming cost V 4 bases and J 1 base, with 7 bases left between them. The CDR3 sequence: CAWTGANTEAFF. CDR3 DNA sequence: TGTGCCTGGACTGGGGCGAACACTGAAGCTTTCTTT.

This clone has a handful of counts. V usage is TRBV28 and J usage is TRBJ2-3; TRBD1 agrees at 7 bases. Looked up from germline, CDR1 is MDHEN and CDR2 is SYDVKM. The junction had 8 bases not matched to a gene; V was cut back by 10 bases and J by 4 bases. CDR3 length equals 13 residues. The CDR3: CATTGMGADTQYF. The CDR3 DNA follows: TGTGCCACGACAGGGATGGGGGCAGATACGCAGTATTTT.

This clone was recorded once. The genes are TRBV10-3 and TRBJ2-7; perhaps TRBD2 as D (6 bases). The V gene's germline CDR1 is ENHRY and CDR2 SYGVKD. Trimming left V 3 bases short and J 4 bases short, with 13 bases between. This CDR3 comprises 14 residues. The CDR3 region is CAISDRDSFYEQYF. In nucleotides, the CDR3 is TGTGCCATCAGTGATCGGGACTCGTTTTACGAGCAGTACTTC.

A few counts support this clone. The rearrangement links TRBV7-8 to TRBJ2-7; a possible D gene is TRBD2 (6 bases). V was clipped by 1 base and J by 5 bases, with 6 bases between them. This CDR3 has 12 residues. CDR1 and CDR2 (germline): SGHVS, FQNEAQ. The CDR3 sequence is CASSLGGDEQYF. DNA of the CDR3: TGTGCCAGCAGCTTAGGGGGGGACGAGCAGTACTTC. The full variable domain, with the rest looked up from reference TRBV7-8 and TRBJ2-7, is GAGVSQSPRYKVAKRGQDVALRCDPISGHVSLFWYQQALGQGPEFLTYFQNEAQLDKSGLPSDRFFAERPEGSVSTLKIQRTQQEDSAVYLCASSLGGDEQYFGPGTRLTVT.

This clone has a handful of counts. The chain uses TRBV5-1 and TRBJ2-7; perhaps TRBD1 as D (5 bases). The germline CDR1 and CDR2 sequences are SGHRS and YFSETQ. This CDR3 has 12 residues. V dropped 3 bases and J dropped 6 bases, with 10 bases sitting between them. Here the CDR3 reads CASSYSGSEQYF. CDR3 nucleotide sequence: TGCGCCAGCAGCTACTCAGGGTCCGAGCAGTACTTC.